The 23 T cell receptor beta chains presented below share a single source sample, sequenced in a study of tissue T cells after allogeneic stem cell transplantation. Time point indicated: mouse harvest day 14 after allogeneic transplant. Mouse grafts combined 10^7 T-cell-depleted bone marrow cells with 10^6 splenic CD5+ T cells. The assay was immunoSEQ multiplex PCR, and TCRdb's table has in-frame clones only and misses some. This table has under 9,000 clones, about a third appearing once. What was sequenced was skin. Every receptor here comes from a female BALB/c mouse given C57BL/6 T cells with graft-versus-host disease after an allogeneic hematopoietic cell transplant.

With respect to this clone: Each gene name is a mouse one. The read finishes 1 residue shy of the CDR3 end, and the germline J gene is used to complete it. This chain joins TRBV26 and TRBJ1-3; D call uncertain. CDR1 and CDR2 (germline): KGHPV, FQNQEV (reference sequence). This CDR3 spans 13 amino acids. Trimming took 6 bases from V and 0 from J, leaving 6 bases between them. CDR3 DNA (partial): TGTGCCAGCAGCCAGGTTTCTGGAAATACGCTCTAT. This gives the protein CASSQVSGNTLY. The whole CDR3 region reads CASSQVSGNTLYF. Combining the CDR3 with reference TRBV26 and TRBJ1-3 gives the whole variable domain NSKVIQTPRYLVKGQGQKAKMRCIPEKGHPVVFWYQQNKNNEFKFLINFQNQEVLQQIDMTEKRFSAECPSNSPCSLEIQSSEAGDSALYLCASSQVSGNTLYFGEGSRLIVV.

Comments on this clone: The listed genes are named as in mouse. The CDR3 end lies 1 residue beyond the end of the read and is filled in from the germline J gene. V gene TRBV31 combines with J gene TRBJ2-3; D might be TRBD2 (7 bases). Germline CDR1 reads GKSSPN; CDR2 reads SITVG. The CDR3 loop spans 15 amino acids. V was cut by 0 bases and J by 2 bases, with 12 bases left in between. The CDR3 DNA, read in part, is TGTGCCTGGAGTCTAGGGGGGGAAGATGCAGAAACGCTGTAT. This encodes CAWSLGGEDAETLY. The complete CDR3 reads CAWSLGGEDAETLYF.

This clone was detected only a few times. The gene names here belong to mouse. The DNA ends 1 residue before the CDR3 does, and the rest of the CDR3 is filled in from the germline J gene. The chain links TRBV13-2 to TRBJ1-2; D is undetermined. V was cut by 0 bases and J by 1 base, with 7 bases left in between. The germline V gene encodes CDR1 NNHNN and CDR2 SYGAGS (reference sequence). CDR3 length equals 14 residues. CDR3: CASGDAGKNSDYTF. The DNA read from the CDR3 is TGTGCCAGCGGTGATGCGGGCAAAAACTCCGACTACACC.

This clone came up a few times. Gene names denote mouse genes. The read terminates 1 residue ahead of where the CDR3 ends, so the germline J gene completes it. The V call is TRBV14, the J call TRBJ2-4; D unclear. This CDR3 comprises 13 residues. CDR1 and CDR2 (germline): SGHDT, FRDEAV. Between the trimmed V and J ends, which lost 2 bases and 0 bases, there was a span of 4 bases. CDR3 sequence: CASSFGSQNTLYF. The sequenced CDR3 bases are TGTGCCAGCAGTTTTGGTAGTCAAAACACCTTGTAC.

This clone has just a few counts. Each gene name is a mouse one. The CDR3 extends 1 residue past the end of the read, so its final part is completed from the germline J gene. This rearrangement joins TRBV3 to TRBJ2-1; 7 bases are shared with TRBD1. Germline V gives CDR1 SNHLY, CDR2 FYNGKV (reference sequence). CDR3 length: 13 residues. J lost 3 bases, V lost 5 bases, and 1 base had no gene match. CDR3 residues: CASSGTVYAEQFF. Incomplete CDR3 DNA: TGTGCCAGCAGCGGGACAGTCTATGCTGAGCAGTTC.

This clone was detected a few times. Here the gene names and germline are mouse. The read terminates 1 residue ahead of where the CDR3 ends, so the germline J gene completes it. Additional DNA sequences in this sample encode the identical CDR3. V and J are TRBV24 and TRBJ2-4; D is perhaps TRBD1 (6 bases). V gave up 0 bases and J gave up 4 bases, with 8 bases separating them. CDR1 is KGHTA and CDR2 is FRNEEI in the germline V gene. The CDR3 is 14 residues long. CDR3 sequence: CASSLYAGENTLYF. CDR3 DNA, as far as it was read: TGTGCCAGCAGTCTGTATGCAGGGGAAAACACCTTGTAC.

As for this clone: One junction end disagrees with the germline gene, perhaps due to a read error. The gene symbols are mouse symbols. The read terminates 1 residue before the CDR3 end, so the remaining end is supplied by the germline J gene. The chain is built from TRBV13-1 and TRBJ2-7; 7 bases map to TRBD1. Germline CDR1 is NSHNY and CDR2 is SYGAGN. The CDR3 runs 14 residues. CDR3: CAGSGHRDSYEQYF. The CDR3 DNA, read in part, is TGTGCCGGCAGTGGTCACCGGGACAGCTATGAACAGTAC.

In the case of this clone: The gene names given are mouse names. The DNA ends 1 residue before the CDR3 does, and the rest of the CDR3 is filled in from the germline J gene. The rearrangement links TRBV20 to TRBJ2-4; no reliable D call. The germline gives CDR1 GFQATS, CDR2 STVNSAI. The V and J ends lost 0 bases and 4 bases respectively, with 5 bases between them. The CDR3 has 12 amino acids. The CDR3 bases that were read are TGTGGTGCTAGGGACAGGAAAAACACCTTGTAC. Translating gives CGARDRKNTLY. The CDR3 reads in full as CGARDRKNTLYF.

In regard to this clone: The gene names here belong to mouse. The read gets to within 1 residue of the CDR3 end, and the germline J gene fills in the rest. V is TRBV26 and J is TRBJ1-6; the D is unclear. TRBJ1-6 carries the ORF label, with uncertain function. This CDR3 has 13 residues. V was trimmed by 2 bases and J by 5 bases, leaving 4 bases between them. CDR1 and CDR2 (germline): KGHPV, FQNQEV (reference sequence). CDR3 region: CASSLAHNSPLYF. The part of the CDR3 DNA that was read is TGTGCCAGCAGTCTGGCCCATAATTCGCCCCTCTAC.

This clone was counted a few times. The gene names here belong to mouse. Sequencing ends 1 residue short of the CDR3 end; the germline J gene provides the rest. This chain uses TRBV26 with TRBJ1-6; 8 bases are a match to TRBD1. TRBJ1-6 is known as an ORF, though its function is uncertain. V shed 6 bases, J shed 4 bases, and the junction held 2 bases outside the gene matches. The CDR3 length is 14 residues. Germline V gene sequence: CDR1 KGHPV, CDR2 FQNQEV (reference sequence). Incomplete CDR3 DNA: TGTGCCAGCAGAGGGACAGGATATAATTCGCCCCTCTAC. Amino acid sequence: CASRGTGYNSPLY. From start to end, the CDR3 is CASRGTGYNSPLYF.

The table lists this clone with a count of one. These gene names are mouse names. Read coverage stops 1 residue before the CDR3 terminus; the germline J gene supplies the remainder. This rearrangement joins TRBV13-2 to TRBJ1-2; 9 positions match TRBD1. J lost 2 bases, V lost 7 bases, and 3 bases had no gene match. This CDR3 has 13 residues. CDR1 NNHNN and CDR2 SYGAGS come from the germline V gene (reference sequence). The sequenced CDR3 bases are TGTGCCAGCAGACAGGGGGGGAACTCCGACTACACC. Its translation is CASRQGGNSDYT. The CDR3, in full, reads CASRQGGNSDYTF.

This clone ranks as medium-sized (0.01 to 0.1%). Gene names and germline refer to mouse. The DNA ends 1 residue before the CDR3 does, and the rest of the CDR3 is filled in from the germline J gene. V is TRBV23 and J is TRBJ2-7; TRBD1 was called by the table and not checked on the DNA. CDR3 length: 13 residues. CDR1 is KGHTA, CDR2 FQNQQP, per germline. CDR3 loop: CSSSQSTGYEQYF. The sequenced CDR3 bases are TGCTCCAGCAGTCAATCGACAGGGTATGAACAGTAC. Complete variable domain (other parts from reference TRBV23 and TRBJ2-7): DAAVTQKPRYLIKMKGQEAEMKCIPEKGHTAVFWYQQKQSKELKFLIYFQNQQPLDQIDMVKERFSAVCPSSSLCSLGIRTCEAEDSALYLCSSSQSTGYEQYFGPGTRLTVL.

As concerns this clone: Genes and germline come from the mouse. The read stops 1 residue short of the end of the CDR3; the missing end is completed from the germline J gene. This rearrangement joins TRBV14 to TRBJ1-4; D is ambiguous. Germline CDR1 SGHDT, CDR2 FRDEAV. The V end lost 4 bases, the J end lost 7 bases, and 8 bases lay between the germline ends. The CDR3 consists of 12 residues. CDR3 amino acids: CASSRHTERLFF. The CDR3 DNA, read in part, is TGTGCCAGCAGTCGACACACCGAAAGATTATTT.

Of note for this clone: Mouse gene names apply. The read gets to within 1 residue of the CDR3 end, and the germline J gene fills in the rest. The chain links TRBV19 to TRBJ2-4, with D possibly being TRBD1 (5 bases). The V gene's germline CDR1 is FNHDT and CDR2 SITEND (reference sequence). CDR3 length: 14 residues. The V and J ends lost 2 bases and 3 bases respectively, with 10 bases between them. The CDR3 here is CASSIREGQNTLYF. The CDR3 DNA, read in part, is TGTGCCAGCAGTATCAGGGAAGGCCAAAACACCTTGTAC.

This clone is termed medium-sized. Gene names follow the mouse nomenclature. Coverage ceases 1 residue before the CDR3 finishes, and the germline J gene fills in the end. The V call is TRBV26, the J call TRBJ1-3; TRBD1 might be the D (6 bases). The CDR3 runs 14 residues. V was pared by 3 bases and J by 4 bases, with 10 bases between. Germline V CDR1 and CDR2: KGHPV, FQNQEV (reference sequence). This chain's CDR3 is CASSLQGRGNTLYF. CDR3 bases read: TGTGCCAGCAGTCTTCAGGGGAGGGGAAATACGCTCTAT.

This clone turned up a few times. Germline and genes: mouse. Read sequence stops 1 residue before the CDR3 end, and the germline J gene provides the missing end. This chain joins TRBV17 and TRBJ2-7, with D maybe TRBD2 (6 bases). Germline V CDR1 and CDR2: MNHDT, YYDKIL. The V and J ends lost 1 base and 0 bases respectively, with 13 bases between them. There are 16 residues in the CDR3. The sequenced part of the CDR3 DNA is TGTGCTAGCAGTAGAGGGGCCTGGGGTCCCTCCTATGAACAGTAC. It encodes CASSRGAWGPSYEQY. The full CDR3 sequence reads CASSRGAWGPSYEQYF. Drawing the rest from reference TRBV17 and TRBJ2-7, the complete variable domain is DTTVKQNPRYKLARVGKPVNLICSQTMNHDTMYWYQKKPNQAPKLLLFYYDKILNREADTFEKFQSSRPNNSFCSLYIGSAGLEYSAMYLCASSRGAWGPSYEQYFGPGTRLTVL.

This clone was observed a few times. The gene names given are mouse names. The CDR3 end falls 1 residue outside the read, so it is completed with the germline J gene. This chain links TRBV2 with TRBJ2-7; tentatively, D is TRBD1 (6 bases). Germline CDR1 is LGHNA and CDR2 is YSYQKL. Trimming left V 0 bases short and J 4 bases short, with 10 bases between. This CDR3 has 14 residues. CDR3 DNA (partial): TGTGCCAGCAGCCAAGATTCAGGGGCGTATGAACAGTAC. Its protein is CASSQDSGAYEQY. The CDR3 as a whole reads CASSQDSGAYEQYF.

This clone came up a few times. Gene names and germline refer to mouse. The read comes to an end 1 residue before the CDR3 does, leaving the germline J gene to fill in the end. V and J are TRBV3 and TRBJ1-3; 7 nucleotides match TRBD1. Germline V lookup: CDR1 SNHLY, CDR2 FYNGKV (reference sequence). The ends lost 6 bases at V and 8 bases at J; junction bases unmatched: 4. CDR3 size: 12 residues. The CDR3 sequence is CASRARGDTLYF. The CDR3 DNA, read in part, is TGTGCCAGCAGGGCCAGGGGGGATACGCTCTAT.

In the case of this clone: Gene names are mouse gene names. The CDR3 end falls 1 residue outside the read, so it is completed with the germline J gene. The V and J genes are TRBV23 and TRBJ1-1; the table's D call TRBD1 went unverified against the DNA. Germline V gene sequence: CDR1 KGHTA, CDR2 FQNQQP. The CDR3 covers 13 residues. Here the CDR3 reads CSSRRTGDPEVFF. The DNA read from the CDR3 is TGCTCCAGCAGACGGACAGGGGATCCAGAAGTCTTC.

This clone was picked up one time. Gene names are the mouse ones. The CDR3 loop is CASSLMSSYEQYF. CDR3 DNA (partial): TGTGCCAGCAGTCTCATGAGCTCCTATGAACAGTAC. The chain joins TRBV26 to TRBJ2-7, with unresolved D. The read ends 1 residue shy of where the CDR3 ends; the end is completed using the germline J gene. The CDR3 spans 13 residues. V was trimmed by 3 bases and J by 0 bases, leaving 6 bases between them. Germline-derived CDR1 and CDR2 are KGHPV and FQNQEV (reference sequence). Full variable domain (remainder filled in from reference TRBV26 and TRBJ2-7): NSKVIQTPRYLVKGQGQKAKMRCIPEKGHPVVFWYQQNKNNEFKFLINFQNQEVLQQIDMTEKRFSAECPSNSPCSLEIQSSEAGDSALYLCASSLMSSYEQYFGPGTRLTVL.

As for this clone: Mouse names are used for the genes. The CDR3 here is CASSQGTANYAEQFF. The part of the CDR3 DNA that was read is TGTGCCAGCAGCCAAGGGACTGCGAACTATGCTGAGCAGTTC. This chain joins TRBV2 and TRBJ2-1, with a tentative D call TRBD2 (6 bases). The read ends 1 residue shy of where the CDR3 ends; the end is completed using the germline J gene. Germline V lookup: CDR1 LGHNA, CDR2 YSYQKL. V lost 1 base to trimming and J lost 1 base, with 8 bases between them. There are 15 residues in the CDR3.

A note on this clone: Gene names follow the mouse nomenclature. The read ends 1 residue early relative to the CDR3; the germline J gene fills the gap. This rearrangement joins TRBV29 to TRBJ1-1, with a possible D match to TRBD1 (5 bases). Germline loops: CDR1 MSHET, CDR2 SYDVDS. This CDR3 is built from 13 residues. V shed 4 bases and J shed 2 bases, with 8 bases lying between them. The CDR3 sequence: CASSSGFNTEVFF. The sequenced part of the CDR3 DNA is TGTGCTAGCAGTTCAGGGTTCAACACAGAAGTCTTC.

Concerning this clone itself: Gene names and germline refer to mouse. The CDR3 end falls 1 residue outside the read, so it is completed with the germline J gene. V and J are TRBV26 and TRBJ2-3; D is possibly TRBD1 or TRBD2 (6 bases each). The CDR3 runs to 17 residues. Trimming removed 0 bases from V and 0 bases from J, with 13 bases in between. CDR1 is KGHPV, CDR2 FQNQEV, per germline (reference sequence). CDR3 sequence reads: CASSLSSGAVSAETLYF. CDR3 DNA, as far as it was read: TGTGCCAGCAGTCTGTCGTCGGGGGCCGTAAGTGCAGAAACGCTGTAT.